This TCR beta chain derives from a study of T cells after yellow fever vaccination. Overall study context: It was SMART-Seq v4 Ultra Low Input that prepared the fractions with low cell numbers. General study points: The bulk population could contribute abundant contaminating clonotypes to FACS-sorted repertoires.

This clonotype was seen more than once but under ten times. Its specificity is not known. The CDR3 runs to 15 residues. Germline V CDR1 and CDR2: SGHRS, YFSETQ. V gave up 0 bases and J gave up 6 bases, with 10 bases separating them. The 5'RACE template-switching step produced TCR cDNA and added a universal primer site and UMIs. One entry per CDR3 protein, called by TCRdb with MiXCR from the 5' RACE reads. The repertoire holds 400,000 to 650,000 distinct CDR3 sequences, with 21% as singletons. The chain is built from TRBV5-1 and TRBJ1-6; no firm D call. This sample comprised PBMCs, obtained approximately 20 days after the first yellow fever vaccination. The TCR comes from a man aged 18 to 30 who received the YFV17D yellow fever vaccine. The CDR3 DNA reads TGCGCCAGCAGCTTGGGGGTTACCACTAATTCACCCCTCCACTTT. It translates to CASSLGVTTNSPLHF.